These 19 T cell receptor beta chains were sequenced from one sample in a study of cytotoxic CD8 clonotypes in ibrutinib-treated CLL (dated by TCRdb to the early 2020s). The library was produced with the immunoSEQ multiplex PCR assay. What TCRdb holds here is the immuneACCESS table cut down to in-frame rearrangements. Part of the clones is not present; checked against another copy, under half of the missing clones reflect an unresolved V gene, and the others are unexplained. Within this sample are about 250,000 clones, with 60% to 75% of them counted one time only. The ten largest clones take up 15% to 19% of the sample. In light of the paper, this sample's time point label describes: approximately 25 months on ibrutinib. The sequencing used PBMCs, collected after 24 months of ibrutinib treatment. The receptors here all came from a human donor with chronic lymphocytic leukemia.

The V call is TRBV29-1, the J call TRBJ1-1; D is unclear. CDR1 and CDR2 (germline): SQVTM, ANQGSEA. The CDR3 length is 13 residues. V was cut by 4 bases and J by 0 bases, with 9 bases left in between. The CDR3 reads CSVVYPMNTEAFF. The CDR3 region has the DNA TGCAGCGTTGTGTACCCCATGAACACTGAAGCTTTCTTT.

The CDR3 sequence is CASSAGGEQPQHF. DNA of the CDR3: TGCGCCAGCAGCGCAGGGGGCGAACAGCCCCAGCATTTT. This chain joins TRBV5-1 and TRBJ1-5, with 8 bases that match TRBD1. This CDR3 spans 13 amino acids. With V trimmed by 4 bases and J by 7 bases, 4 bases remained unmatched. Germline CDR1 reads SGHRS; CDR2 reads YFSETQ.

The chain recombines TRBV28 with TRBJ2-5; 8 bases agree with TRBD2. CDR1 and CDR2 (germline): MDHEN, SYDVKM. J lost 5 bases, V lost 2 bases, and 7 bases had no gene match. The CDR3 extends over 15 amino acids. The CDR3 region is CASSLPGRAGETQYF. Here the CDR3 DNA reads TGTGCCAGCAGTTTACCCGGGAGGGCCGGCGAGACCCAGTACTTC. Full variable domain (missing parts from reference TRBV28 and TRBJ2-5): DVKVTQSSRYLVKRTGEKVFLECVQDMDHENMFWYRQDPGLGLRLIYFSYDVKMKEKGDIPEGYSVSREKKERFSLILESASTNQTSMYLCASSLPGRAGETQYFGPGTRLLVL.

V gene TRBV28 combines with J gene TRBJ1-2; a possible D gene is TRBD1 (6 bases). This CDR3 comprises 13 residues. V was clipped by 6 bases and J by 10 bases, with 18 bases between them. The germline V gene encodes CDR1 MDHEN and CDR2 SYDVKM. CDR3 nucleotides: TGTGCCAGCAGCCTGACAGGCGGTGGTGACTACACCTTC. Protein: CASSLTGGGDYTF.

This chain connects TRBV10-3 to TRBJ2-3; 8 bases line up with TRBD2. Germline trimming cut 4 bases from V and 3 bases from J; bases unmatched to any gene: 9. CDR1 and CDR2 (germline): ENHRY, SYGVKD. This CDR3 has 16 residues. The CDR3 region has the DNA TGTGCCATCAGTGTTCGGGGGGGCGCCGGAACAGATACGCAGTATTTT. It translates to CAISVRGGAGTDTQYF.

The rearrangement links TRBV5-4 to TRBJ2-7; the D gene is possibly TRBD1 (6 bases). CDR1 is SGHNT and CDR2 is YYREEE in the germline V gene (reference sequence). The CDR3 is 15 residues long. Trimming took 4 bases from V and 5 from J, leaving 19 bases between them. The CDR3, as DNA: TGTGCCAGCAGCCTAGGGGGATATGGCGGTGACGAGCAGTACTTC. Protein sequence: CASSLGGYGGDEQYF.

The J gene is TRBJ1-1, the V gene TRBV5-4; D is perhaps TRBD1 (5 bases). The CDR3 has 14 amino acids. In germline, CDR1 is SGHNT, CDR2 YYREEE (reference sequence). V lost 1 base to trimming and J lost 4 bases, with 11 bases between them. The CDR3 sequence: CASSLSGVSTEAFF. The CDR3 DNA reads as TGTGCCAGCAGCTTGTCGGGGGTTAGCACTGAAGCTTTCTTT.

The chain links TRBV14 to TRBJ2-7; possibly TRBD2 for D (6 bases). Looked up from germline, CDR1 is SGHDN and CDR2 is FVKESK. This CDR3 comprises 15 residues. Trimming removed 4 bases at V and 0 bases at J, with 13 bases between. The CDR3 sequence: CASSPPGVDSYEQYF. The CDR3 nucleotides read TGTGCCAGCAGCCCCCCGGGGGTTGACTCCTACGAGCAGTACTTC.

The chain links TRBV4-2 to TRBJ2-2; D unclear. V was pared by 0 bases and J by 7 bases, with 15 bases between. Germline lookup yields CDR1 LGHNA and CDR2 YNFKEQ. CDR3 size: 16 residues. The CDR3 coding sequence is TGTGCCAGCAGCCAAGATCCCCCCGTCTCAATCGGGGAGCTGTTTTTT. Protein sequence: CASSQDPPVSIGELFF.

There are a few counts of this clone. The chain recombines TRBV27 with TRBJ2-3; TRBD1 might be the D (6 bases). The CDR3 length is 14 residues. Deletions cut 4 bases from V and 9 bases from J, with 17 bases between. Germline loops: CDR1 MNHEY, CDR2 SMNVEV (reference sequence). The CDR3 region has the DNA TGTGCCAGCAGTTCCACCCGACAGGTCTACACGCAGTATTTT. Protein product: CASSSTRQVYTQYF.

This chain's CDR3 is CASSDTDNQPQHF. For the CDR3, the DNA is TGTGCCAGCAGTGATACGGATAATCAGCCCCAGCATTTT. The rearrangement uses TRBV25-1 and TRBJ1-5, with no clear D. CDR1 and CDR2 from the germline V gene are MGHDK and SYGVNS. With 3 bases removed from V and 4 bases from J, the gap between germline ends came to 7 bases. The CDR3 has 13 residues.

The chain recombines TRBV28 with TRBJ2-7; D is undetermined. CDR3 length equals 12 residues. V was clipped by 10 bases and J by 0 bases, with 10 bases between them. Germline CDR1 and CDR2: MDHEN and SYDVKM. CDR3 in amino acids: CATLQSSYEQYF. CDR3 bases: TGTGCCACCCTGCAGAGCTCCTACGAGCAGTACTTC.

This clone was seen many times. V usage is TRBV7-2 and J usage is TRBJ2-5; D is unresolved. CDR3 length: 15 amino acids. The V end was cut by 1 base, the J end by 1 base, with 10 bases between. Germline V lookup: CDR1 SGHTA, CDR2 FQGNSA. CDR3 nucleotide sequence: TGTGCCAGCAGCTTAGTAGCCCCGCCCCAAGAGACCCAGTACTTC. Protein sequence: CASSLVAPPQETQYF.

The V call is TRBV27, the J call TRBJ1-4, with 7 bases aligning to TRBD1. CDR3 length: 15 amino acids. Germline assignment: CDR1 MNHEY and CDR2 SMNVEV (reference sequence). Trimming at V came to 1 base and at J to 5 bases, leaving 4 bases not matched to a gene. The CDR3 is CASSLLGTVNEKLFF. CDR3 coding DNA: TGTGCCAGCAGTTTATTAGGGACAGTAAATGAAAAACTGTTTTTT. The entire variable domain, with the rest obtained from reference TRBV27 and TRBJ1-4, is as follows: EAQVTQNPRYLITVTGKKLTVTCSQNMNHEYMSWYRQDPGLGLRQIYYSMNVEVTDKGDVPEGYKVSRKEKRNFPLILESPSPNQTSLYFCASSLLGTVNEKLFFGSGTQLSVL.

The rearrangement uses TRBV11-2 and TRBJ2-5; 8 bases map to TRBD1. V was clipped by 6 bases and J by 4 bases; unmatched bases: 7. This CDR3 region has 14 residues. CDR1 is SGHAT and CDR2 is FQNNGV in the germline V gene. The DNA for the CDR3 is TGTGCCAGCAGACCTACAGGGGGATTAGAGACCCAGTACTTC. This gives the protein CASRPTGGLETQYF.

This clone has a single count. The chain combines TRBV6-5 with TRBJ2-6; D unresolved. V was shortened by 0 bases and J by 2 bases, with 2 bases between the two germline ends. The germline V gene encodes CDR1 MNHEY and CDR2 SVGAGI. CDR3 length: 14 residues. The CDR3 here is CASSYSPGANVLTF. CDR3 bases: TGTGCCAGCAGTTACTCTCCTGGGGCCAACGTCCTGACTTTC.

This clone was recorded a few times. V usage is TRBV5-4 and J usage is TRBJ2-1; a possible D gene is TRBD1 (6 bases). Per the germline V gene, CDR1 is SGHNT and CDR2 is YYREEE (reference sequence). Trimming stripped 0 bases from V and 6 bases from J, with 13 bases between. The CDR3 length is 15 residues. The CDR3 DNA reads TGTGCCAGCAGCTTGGGTTCGTGGGACATCAATGAGCAGTTCTTC. It codes for CASSLGSWDINEQFF.

This chain links TRBV7-9 with TRBJ2-2; 10 bases align to TRBD1. The CDR3 is 15 residues long. V was clipped by 5 bases and J by 3 bases; unmatched bases: 3. The V gene's germline CDR1 is SEHNR and CDR2 FQNEAQ (reference sequence). The CDR3 loop is CASSRGQGDTGELFF. DNA for the CDR3: TGTGCCAGCAGCCGAGGACAGGGGGACACCGGGGAGCTGTTTTTT.

This CDR3 reads CATLRGLAGDREQFF. The CDR3 coding sequence is TGTGCCACCTTGAGGGGACTAGCGGGAGATAGGGAGCAGTTCTTC. The chain links TRBV6-1 to TRBJ2-1; 14 bases line up with TRBD2. The CDR3 is 15 residues long. CDR1 is MNHNS, CDR2 SASEGT, per germline. V lost 10 bases to trimming and J lost 10 bases; unmatched junction nucleotides: 12.